The present entry profiles one T cell receptor beta chain with its context. The antigen is unknown. The record originates from a study of cytotoxic CD8 clonotypes in ibrutinib-treated CLL. Study background: Complete response was seen in 2 patients and partial in some 24; roughly twelve progressed and 14 stayed remitted after a median about 70 months. Response sampling came at median 12 months of treatment, ranging about 6 to 36 months.

CDR3 length: 15 amino acids. Germline CDR1 reads SGHTA; CDR2 reads FQGNSA. The J segment lost 4 bases and the V segment lost 5 bases, leaving 8 bases of the junction unmatched. Method: immunoSEQ multiplex PCR; TCRdb's copy keeps in-frame clones and lacks some. The sample includes about 200,000 clones, over 65% of them seen just once. Libraries of TCR beta were made from roughly 1.8 micrograms of genomic DNA that came from cryopreserved PBMCs. Study observations and caveats: Increased clonality at ibrutinib response gave way to a return toward baseline at progression.

This receptor was identified in a human donor with chronic lymphocytic leukemia. The chain is built from TRBV7-2 and TRBJ1-2; TRBD1 agrees at 9 bases. Sequences were derived from PBMCs, sampled after 12 months of ibrutinib treatment. The CDR3 bases are TGTGCCAGCAGCCACGGGGGGACAGGGAGCTATGGCTACACCTTC. The encoded protein is CASSHGGTGSYGYTF.